The sequence of this TCR beta chain was determined in a study of cytomegalovirus exposure and HLA in healthy donors. General observations from the study: Among TCR sequences, most were rare, though some public TCRs appeared in many donors. V- and J-gene trimming of TCR beta was linked (in a later analysis) to a missense DCLRE1C variant.

On this clone: No antigen is known for it.

The study ran its PCR with 60 Vbeta and 13 Jbeta primers. Method: immunoSEQ multiplex PCR; TCRdb's copy keeps in-frame clones and lacks some. This repertoire shows around 110,000 clones, 75% to 90% found once; its top ten account for more than 2%. The CDR3 runs 16 residues. V shed 5 bases, J shed 5 bases, and the junction held 9 bases outside the gene matches. Germline CDR1 and CDR2: SGHTA and FQGNSA. This chain joins TRBV7-2 and TRBJ2-7, with 13 bases that match TRBD2. This receptor was identified in a man aged 25 to 40 in good health and CMV-seronegative. Sequencing input: PBMCs. The CDR3 DNA reads TGTGCCAGCAGCCCGGAACTAGCGGGGGGGCGCCACGAGCAGTACTTC. It encodes CASSPELAGGRHEQYF.